This T cell receptor (beta chain) was captured in a study of T cell responses to AZD1222 COVID-19 vaccine. The overall study: Both about-4-week and about-12-week second-dose recipients were combined.

Comments on this clone: Antigen: not known.

The ends lost 2 bases at V and 1 base at J; junction bases unmatched: 6. Germline CDR1 is SGHNT and CDR2 is YYREEE (reference sequence). This CDR3 has 15 residues. Study observations and caveats: Rises in breadth and depth of Spike-specific TCRs came after two AZD1222 doses.

Assay used: immunoSEQ multiplex PCR; TCRdb lists only in-frame clones, some missing. The sample lists tens of thousands of clones, approximately 90% occurring once. V usage is TRBV5-4 and J usage is TRBJ2-7; 7 bases match TRBD2. This TCR derives from an adult in good health. This specimen was peripheral blood, taken on day 0 of AZD1222 vaccination. The CDR3 coding sequence is TGTGCCAGCAGCTTCCAGCGGGGCCGGTCCTACGAGCAGTACTTC. Amino acids: CASSFQRGRSYEQYF.